This T cell receptor (beta chain) was recorded in a study of cytomegalovirus exposure and HLA in healthy donors (TCRdb year 2017). For the wider study: According to a later analysis, the 120 or so validation repertoires were produced on the same platform as the roughly 600 repertoires of the first cohort. The aim of the study was to test whether cataloging public T cell receptors could identify signatures of past pathogen exposure. Along with the approximately 650-subject first cohort, a separate validation cohort of around 110 different subjects was used. To predict cytomegalovirus infection status, the study combined high-throughput TCR immunosequencing, statistical association of individual TCRs with disease status, and machine learning.

Library preparation was by the immunoSEQ multiplex PCR assay. The original pipeline was this. A statistical classification framework was built for diagnosing cytomegalovirus status from the catalog of TCR beta chain sequences. TCRdb obtained this table from immuneACCESS and retained in-frame rearrangements with V and J assigned. These tables miss some clones; where compared with another copy, unresolved V genes account for less than half of the shortfall, and the remainder is unexplained. That table supplies the V and J calls and clone size; D and trimming were determined from the DNA. Here the sample has around 70,000 clones; 85% to 95% occur a single time. The ten most abundant clones make up less than 2% of the sample. Here is what the overall study found, with its caveats: A total of fewer than 200 TCR beta chains were listed by the study as associated with cytomegalovirus. A few of the identified cytomegalovirus-associated TCR beta chains were confirmed in vitro to be specific for cytomegalovirus antigens. The classifier was reported to diagnose cytomegalovirus status with high specificity and sensitivity in both the original cohort and the validation cohort. A later analysis had no HLA typing for the validation cohort, so co-occurrence there was scored across all 110 or so repertoires. Most TCR sequences were observed very rarely across donors, whereas some public TCRs were present in many individuals. According to the authors, the approach could potentially be generalized to other disease states and immunological phenotypes. In a later analysis, TCRs clustered in the first cohort were found to also tend to co-occur in the roughly 120 validation repertoires, with 94% of cluster scores above 0.

Unmatched junction bases come to 6, with V trimmed by 0 bases and J by 5 bases. In the germline V gene, CDR1 corresponds to SGHTA and CDR2 to FQGNSA. The cysteine opens and the phenylalanine closes a CDR3 of 16 amino acids. Only the CDR3 part of the read is kept: 48 bases, read in frame from the first base. To note about this clone: What this receptor recognizes is not known. Per-base qualities were not stored, and no clone one base away is much larger.

Separate from the approximately 670-subject first cohort, the validation cohort of 120 subjects was the group to which the donors belonged. The sequenced material came from PBMCs. The chain was built from TRBV7-2 and TRBJ2-5; a stretch of 10 junction bases matches TRBD2. The receptor's source is a young man in good health and CMV-seropositive. CDR3 reads: CASSLAGLAGDETQYF. The DNA sequence reads TGTGCCAGCAGCTTAGCTGGGCTAGCGGGAGATGAGACCCAGTACTTC.